This is a list of T cell receptor beta chains from one sample in a study of regulatory T cells in long-lasting Graves disease. Each CDR3 protein is one row after TCRdb ran MiXCR on the multiplex PCR reads. This sample has 700,000 or so distinct CDR3 sequences, with 25% to 35% found just once. Sequencing was performed on peripheral blood mononuclear cells (PBMCs), taken when the disease was refractory, from a patient treated with antithyroid drugs. All receptors derive from a female donor with Graves disease. CDR3s include the opening cysteine and the closing phenylalanine or tryptophan. The D gene is left open where the match is weak. Rows may omit the clone size; those that give it use once, few, many or a size class.

V gene: TRBV12-3/TRBV12-4; J gene: TRBJ2-4; D gene: .; clone size: .; CDR3 protein: CASSFQSSAKNIQYF; CDR3 DNA: TGTGCCAGCAGTTTCCAGTCATCGGCCAAAAACATTCAGTACTTC
V gene: TRBV6-1; J gene: TRBJ1-2; D gene: .; clone size: many; CDR3 protein: CASSEERRDYGYTF; CDR3 DNA: TGTGCCAGCAGTGAAGAGCGGCGTGACTATGGCTACACCTTC
V gene: TRBV6-2/TRBV6-3; J gene: TRBJ1-5; D gene: TRBD1; clone size: many; CDR3 protein: CASSYRTGGVQPQHF; CDR3 DNA: TGTGCCAGCAGTTACAGGACAGGGGGTGTACAGCCCCAGCATTTT
V gene: TRBV7-2; J gene: TRBJ1-3; D gene: .; clone size: .; CDR3 protein: CASSLEGGAASGNTIYF; CDR3 DNA: TGTGCCAGCAGCTTAGAAGGTGGTGCAGCCTCTGGAAACACCATATATTTT
V gene: TRBV7-9; J gene: TRBJ2-7; D gene: .; clone size: many; CDR3 protein: CASSSTYEQYF; CDR3 DNA: TGTGCCAGCAGCTCGACCTACGAGCAGTACTTC
V gene: TRBV5-1; J gene: TRBJ2-7; D gene: .; clone size: few; CDR3 protein: CASSLEAGGQYEQYF; CDR3 DNA: TGCGCCAGCAGCTTGGAGGCAGGGGGGCAGTACGAGCAGTACTTC
V gene: TRBV27; J gene: TRBJ2-7; D gene: .; clone size: .; CDR3 protein: CASSLRDLIYEQYF; CDR3 DNA: TGTGCCAGCAGTTTACGGGACCTTATCTACGAGCAGTACTTC
V gene: TRBV29-1; J gene: TRBJ1-1; D gene: .; clone size: .; CDR3 protein: CSAVGGLTEAFF; CDR3 DNA: TGCAGCGCCGTGGGGGGGCTCACTGAAGCTTTCTTT
V gene: TRBV27; J gene: TRBJ2-7; D gene: .; clone size: .; CDR3 protein: CASSFEGRSYEQYF; CDR3 DNA: TGTGCCAGCAGTTTTGAAGGGCGGTCGTACGAGCAGTACTTC
V gene: TRBV29-1; J gene: TRBJ1-6; D gene: .; clone size: many; CDR3 protein: CSVPQGAGRDSPLHF; CDR3 DNA: TGCAGCGTGCCACAGGGTGCGGGTCGCGATTCACCCCTCCACTTT
V gene: TRBV3-1; J gene: TRBJ2-6; D gene: .; clone size: once; CDR3 protein: CASSVPLSSGANVLTF; CDR3 DNA: TGTGCCAGCAGCGTGCCACTGTCCTCTGGGGCCAACGTCCTGACTTTC
V gene: TRBV28; J gene: TRBJ1-4; D gene: .; clone size: many; CDR3 protein: CASRNLGGFGEKLFF; CDR3 DNA: TGTGCCAGCAGGAACCTGGGAGGATTCGGTGAAAAACTGTTTTTT
V gene: TRBV19; J gene: TRBJ1-2; D gene: .; clone size: .; CDR3 protein: CASSKGLNYGYTF; CDR3 DNA: TGTGCCAGTAGCAAGGGACTCAACTATGGCTACACCTTC
V gene: TRBV7-2; J gene: TRBJ1-2; D gene: TRBD1; clone size: .; CDR3 protein: CASSLGSGGLSNYGYTF; CDR3 DNA: TGTGCCAGCAGCTTAGGGTCAGGGGGGTTGTCTAACTATGGCTACACCTTC
V gene: TRBV2; J gene: TRBJ1-6; D gene: .; clone size: many; CDR3 protein: CASRQLYNSPLHF; CDR3 DNA: TGTGCCAGCCGACAGCTCTATAATTCACCCCTCCACTTT
V gene: TRBV28; J gene: TRBJ2-1; D gene: TRBD2; clone size: .; CDR3 protein: CASSLWPSGSYGNEQFF; CDR3 DNA: TGTGCCAGCAGTTTATGGCCTAGCGGGAGTTACGGGAATGAGCAGTTCTTC
V gene: TRBV2; J gene: TRBJ2-7; D gene: TRBD1; clone size: .; CDR3 protein: CASSEGAGGGYEQYF; CDR3 DNA: TGTGCCAGCAGTGAAGGTGCAGGGGGTGGATACGAGCAGTACTTC
V gene: TRBV2; J gene: TRBJ2-2; D gene: TRBD2; clone size: .; CDR3 protein: CASSDGLAASSTGELFF; CDR3 DNA: TGTGCCAGCAGTGACGGACTAGCGGCCTCGAGCACCGGGGAGCTGTTTTTT
V gene: TRBV6-1; J gene: TRBJ1-1; D gene: TRBD1; clone size: many; CDR3 protein: CAITGTGGWSTEAFF; CDR3 DNA: TGTGCCATCACCGGGACAGGGGGCTGGAGCACTGAAGCTTTCTTT
V gene: TRBV19; J gene: TRBJ2-7; D gene: TRBD1; clone size: few; CDR3 protein: CASSITGQGAYEQYF; CDR3 DNA: TGTGCCAGTAGTATAACCGGACAGGGGGCCTACGAGCAGTACTTC
V gene: TRBV5-1; J gene: TRBJ1-1; D gene: .; clone size: few; CDR3 protein: CASGVVNTEAFF; CDR3 DNA: TGCGCCAGCGGGGTCGTGAACACTGAAGCTTTCTTT
V gene: TRBV28; J gene: TRBJ2-1; D gene: .; clone size: .; CDR3 protein: CASSPPGLYNEQFF; CDR3 DNA: TGTGCCAGCAGTCCTCCGGGGCTTTACAATGAGCAGTTCTTC
V gene: TRBV27; J gene: TRBJ2-1; D gene: TRBD2; clone size: .; CDR3 protein: CASSLDGGGHEQFF; CDR3 DNA: TGTGCCAGCAGTTTAGACGGGGGGGGGCATGAGCAGTTCTTC
V gene: TRBV20-1; J gene: TRBJ1-1; D gene: .; clone size: few; CDR3 protein: CSARDPDRKAFF; CDR3 DNA: TGCAGTGCTAGAGATCCCGACAGAAAAGCTTTCTTT
V gene: TRBV27; J gene: TRBJ1-2; D gene: .; clone size: .; CDR3 protein: CASSFNGDYGYTF; CDR3 DNA: TGTGCCAGCAGTTTTAACGGTGACTATGGCTACACCTTC
V gene: TRBV6-1; J gene: TRBJ2-1; D gene: .; clone size: .; CDR3 protein: CASSTDRAHNEQFF; CDR3 DNA: TGTGCCAGCAGTACTGACCGGGCTCACAATGAGCAGTTCTTC
V gene: TRBV30; J gene: TRBJ1-5; D gene: .; clone size: few; CDR3 protein: CAWSSEGIQPQHF; CDR3 DNA: TGTGCCTGGAGTTCGGAGGGGATCCAGCCCCAGCATTTT
V gene: TRBV20-1; J gene: TRBJ2-2; D gene: TRBD2; clone size: .; CDR3 protein: CSARGRVPGELFF; CDR3 DNA: TGCAGTGCACGTGGGAGGGTACCCGGGGAGCTGTTTTTT
V gene: TRBV9; J gene: TRBJ1-2; D gene: .; clone size: once; CDR3 protein: CASDTTGRPPSNYGYTF; CDR3 DNA: TGTGCCAGCGATACTACGGGACGGCCTCCTTCTAACTATGGCTACACCTTC
V gene: TRBV11-2; J gene: TRBJ1-1; D gene: .; clone size: few; CDR3 protein: CASSLAREGSTEAFF; CDR3 DNA: TGTGCCAGCAGCTTAGCCAGGGAGGGAAGCACTGAAGCTTTCTTT
V gene: TRBV29-1; J gene: TRBJ1-4; D gene: .; clone size: .; CDR3 protein: CSVELRGRRDEKLFF; CDR3 DNA: TGCAGCGTGGAACTCAGAGGCAGGCGGGATGAAAAACTGTTTTTT
V gene: TRBV20-1; J gene: TRBJ1-2; D gene: TRBD1; clone size: few; CDR3 protein: CSGDTGTGGNGYTF; CDR3 DNA: TGCAGTGGAGATACCGGGACAGGGGGCAATGGCTACACCTTC
V gene: TRBV30; J gene: TRBJ1-6; D gene: .; clone size: few; CDR3 protein: CAWSRGGINSPLHF; CDR3 DNA: TGTGCCTGGAGTCGAGGCGGTATCAATTCACCCCTCCACTTT
V gene: TRBV20-1; J gene: TRBJ2-5; D gene: TRBD1; clone size: many; CDR3 protein: CSARGQGQTQYF; CDR3 DNA: TGCAGTGCTAGGGGACAGGGTCAGACCCAGTACTTC
V gene: TRBV20-1; J gene: TRBJ1-1; D gene: .; clone size: .; CDR3 protein: CSARDAAVGNTEAFF; CDR3 DNA: TGCAGTGCTAGAGATGCGGCAGTGGGGAACACTGAAGCTTTCTTT
V gene: TRBV14; J gene: TRBJ2-4; D gene: TRBD2; clone size: .; CDR3 protein: CASSQDRTSRIRAQYF; CDR3 DNA: TGTGCCAGCAGCCAAGACAGGACTAGCAGGATCCGCGCGCAGTACTTC
V gene: TRBV5-5; J gene: TRBJ2-5; D gene: TRBD2; clone size: few; CDR3 protein: CASRRLAGSSETQYF; CDR3 DNA: TGTGCCAGCAGGCGACTAGCGGGGAGCTCAGAGACCCAGTACTTC
V gene: TRBV12-3/TRBV12-4; J gene: TRBJ1-2; D gene: .; clone size: .; CDR3 protein: CASSLVGGKYGYTF; CDR3 DNA: TGTGCCAGCAGTCTCGTAGGGGGGAAGTATGGCTACACCTTC
V gene: TRBV27; J gene: TRBJ1-1; D gene: .; clone size: .; CDR3 protein: CASCGRSEAFF; CDR3 DNA: TGTGCCAGCTGCGGCCGGTCTGAAGCTTTCTTT
V gene: TRBV12-3/TRBV12-4; J gene: TRBJ1-3; D gene: .; clone size: few; CDR3 protein: CASSPGASWNTIYF; CDR3 DNA: TGTGCCAGCAGTCCAGGGGCTAGTTGGAACACCATATATTTT
V gene: TRBV27; J gene: TRBJ2-7; D gene: .; clone size: few; CDR3 protein: CASSDRDRSYEQYF; CDR3 DNA: TGTGCCAGCAGTGACCGGGACCGCTCCTACGAGCAGTACTTC
V gene: TRBV6-9; J gene: TRBJ2-7; D gene: .; clone size: .; CDR3 protein: CASSYAAGEAYEQYF; CDR3 DNA: TGTGCCAGCAGTTATGCGGCCGGCGAAGCTTACGAGCAGTACTTC
V gene: TRBV7-9; J gene: TRBJ2-3; D gene: TRBD1; clone size: .; CDR3 protein: CASSLGKDRGRDTQCF; CDR3 DNA: TGTGCCAGCAGCCTAGGGAAGGACAGGGGGCGAGATACGCAGTGTTTT
V gene: TRBV5-6; J gene: TRBJ1-4; D gene: .; clone size: .; CDR3 protein: CASSLGAGVGEKLFF; CDR3 DNA: TGTGCCAGCAGCTTGGGTGCAGGGGTGGGTGAAAAACTGTTTTTT
V gene: TRBV30; J gene: TRBJ1-1; D gene: .; clone size: .; CDR3 protein: CAWSVRLATEAFF; CDR3 DNA: TGTGCCTGGAGTGTACGACTAGCCACTGAAGCTTTCTTT